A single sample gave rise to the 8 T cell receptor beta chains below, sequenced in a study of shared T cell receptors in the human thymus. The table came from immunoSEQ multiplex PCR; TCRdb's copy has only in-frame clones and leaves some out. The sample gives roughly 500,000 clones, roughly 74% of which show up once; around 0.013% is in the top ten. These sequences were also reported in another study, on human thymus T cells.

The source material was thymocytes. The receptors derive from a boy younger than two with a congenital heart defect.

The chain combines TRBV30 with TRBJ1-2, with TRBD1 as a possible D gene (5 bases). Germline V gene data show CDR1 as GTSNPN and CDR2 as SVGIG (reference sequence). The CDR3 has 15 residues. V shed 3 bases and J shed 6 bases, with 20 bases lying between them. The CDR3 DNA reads TGTGCCTGGAGGCGGGGACCGCCTCAAAAGCATGGCTACACCTTC. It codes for CAWRRGPPQKHGYTF.

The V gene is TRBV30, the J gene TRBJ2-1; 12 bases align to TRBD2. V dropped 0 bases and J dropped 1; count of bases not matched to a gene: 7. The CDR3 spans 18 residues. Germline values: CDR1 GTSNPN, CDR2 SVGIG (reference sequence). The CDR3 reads CAWSVNLAGGWSYNEQFF. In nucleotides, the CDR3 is TGTGCCTGGAGTGTAAACCTAGCGGGAGGGTGGTCCTACAATGAGCAGTTCTTC.

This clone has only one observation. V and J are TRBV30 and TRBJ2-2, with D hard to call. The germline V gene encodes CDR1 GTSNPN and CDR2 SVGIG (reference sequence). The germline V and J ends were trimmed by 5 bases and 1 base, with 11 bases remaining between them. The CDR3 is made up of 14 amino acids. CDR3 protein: CAWSKAGNTGELFF. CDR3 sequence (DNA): TGTGCCTGGTCTAAGGCAGGGAACACCGGGGAGCTGTTTTTT.

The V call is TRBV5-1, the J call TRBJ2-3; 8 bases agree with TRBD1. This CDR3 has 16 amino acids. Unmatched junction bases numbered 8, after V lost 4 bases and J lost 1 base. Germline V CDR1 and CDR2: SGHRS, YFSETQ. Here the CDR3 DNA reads TGCGCCAGCAGCAGCGGACAGGGAGAGGGCACAGATACGCAGTATTTT. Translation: CASSSGQGEGTDTQYF. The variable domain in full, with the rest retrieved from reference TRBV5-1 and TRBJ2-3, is KAGVTQTPRYLIKTRGQQVTLSCSPISGHRSVSWYQQTPGQGLQFLFEYFSETQRNKGNFPGRFSGRQFSNSRSEMNVSTLELGDSALYLCASSSGQGEGTDTQYFGPGTRLTVL.

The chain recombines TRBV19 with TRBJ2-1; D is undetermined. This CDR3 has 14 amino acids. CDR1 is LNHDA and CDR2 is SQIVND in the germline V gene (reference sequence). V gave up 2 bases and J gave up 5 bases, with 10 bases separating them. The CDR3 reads CASSIQHTNNEQFF. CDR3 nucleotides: TGTGCCAGTAGTATACAACATACGAACAATGAGCAGTTCTTC.

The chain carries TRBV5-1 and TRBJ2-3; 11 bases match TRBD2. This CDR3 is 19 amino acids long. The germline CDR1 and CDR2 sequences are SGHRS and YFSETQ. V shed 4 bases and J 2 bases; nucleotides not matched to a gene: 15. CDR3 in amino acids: CASSPFLAGGRGSTDTQYF. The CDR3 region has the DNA TGCGCCAGCAGCCCTTTCCTAGCGGGAGGCCGTGGCTCCACAGATACGCAGTATTTT.

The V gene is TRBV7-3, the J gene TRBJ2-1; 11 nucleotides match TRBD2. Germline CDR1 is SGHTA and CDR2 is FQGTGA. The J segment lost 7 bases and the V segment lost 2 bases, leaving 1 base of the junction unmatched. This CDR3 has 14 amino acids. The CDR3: CASSLLAGGNEQFF. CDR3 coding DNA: TGTGCCAGCAGCTTATTAGCGGGAGGGAATGAGCAGTTCTTC.

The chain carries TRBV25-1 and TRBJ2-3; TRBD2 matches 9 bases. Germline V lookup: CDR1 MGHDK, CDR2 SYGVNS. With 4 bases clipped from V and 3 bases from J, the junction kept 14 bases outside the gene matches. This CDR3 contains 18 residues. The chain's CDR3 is CASSVSRREGLETDTQYF. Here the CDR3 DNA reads TGTGCCAGCAGTGTGTCCAGGCGGGAGGGTCTGGAGACAGATACGCAGTATTTT.